The 19 T cell receptor beta chains in this list originate from one sample, sequenced in a study of Siglec-9 on CD8 T cells in melanoma. Only in-frame clones appear in the TCRdb table, and some are missing; sequencing was by immunoSEQ multiplex PCR. The sample records around 35,000 clones, roughly 84% being singletons. The source material was Siglec-9- CD8+ T cells sorted from blood. These TCRs come from a human donor in good health.

The chain is built from TRBV19 and TRBJ2-1; tentative D call: TRBD2 (5 bases). The CDR3 runs 16 residues. The V gene lost 6 bases and the J gene lost 8 bases, with 23 bases spanning the gap. Per germline, CDR1 LNHDA and CDR2 SQIVND (reference sequence). The CDR3 DNA sequence: TGTGCCAGTAGCATAACCCTCTTGAGGGCCGGGGATGAGCAGTTCTTC. Its translation is CASSITLLRAGDEQFF.

This chain joins TRBV19 and TRBJ2-5, with D possibly TRBD2 on 6 matching bases. With 6 bases removed from V and 3 bases from J, the gap between germline ends came to 23 bases. Per the germline V gene, CDR1 is LNHDA and CDR2 is SQIVND (reference sequence). This CDR3 contains 17 residues. CDR3 amino acids: CASSLWSGLEPKETQYF. Written as DNA, the CDR3 is TGTGCCAGTAGCCTGTGGAGCGGGCTGGAACCTAAAGAGACCCAGTACTTC.

The gene calls are TRBV7-6 and TRBJ2-5, with 11 nucleotides matching TRBD2. Germline V CDR1 and CDR2: SGHVS, FNYEAQ. With V trimmed by 5 bases and J by 4 bases, 6 bases remained unmatched. The CDR3 spans 15 residues. The CDR3 loop is CASSVSGGALETQYF. CDR3 DNA: TGTGCCAGCAGCGTTAGCGGGGGGGCTTTAGAGACCCAGTACTTC. Using reference TRBV7-6 and TRBJ2-5 for the parts outside the CDR3, the full variable domain is GAGVSQSPRYKVTKRGQDVALRCDPISGHVSLYWYRQALGQGPEFLTYFNYEAQQDKSGLPNDRFSAERPEGSISTLTIQRTEQRDSAMYRCASSVSGGALETQYFGPGTRLLVL.

In its sample, this clone was seen a few times. The chain recombines TRBV6-5 with TRBJ2-7; a possible D gene is TRBD1 (6 bases). V was clipped by 5 bases and J by 5 bases, with 16 bases between them. The germline gives CDR1 MNHEY, CDR2 SVGAGI. This CDR3 is built from 14 residues. The CDR3 region has the DNA TGTGCCAGCAGTCCTGACAGGTTGGCCCACGAGCAGTACTTC. Encoded protein: CASSPDRLAHEQYF.

The V call is TRBV30, the J call TRBJ2-7; 8 nucleotides match TRBD2. Looked up from germline, CDR1 is GTSNPN and CDR2 is SVGIG (reference sequence). V was clipped by 0 bases and J by 3 bases; unmatched bases: 4. The CDR3 is made up of 14 amino acids. The DNA for the CDR3 is TGTGCCTGGAGTGTAGGTAGCGGGGACTACGAGCAGTACTTC. Its translation: CAWSVGSGDYEQYF.

The V and J genes are TRBV5-6 and TRBJ2-7; TRBD2 is a possible D gene (5 bases). The V end was cut by 3 bases, the J end by 2 bases, with 9 bases between. The CDR3 covers 13 residues. Germline CDR1 and CDR2: SGHDT and YYEEEE. CDR3 loop: CASSSDYTYEQYF. The CDR3 bases are TGTGCCAGCAGCTCCGACTACACCTACGAGCAGTACTTC.

The CDR3 protein is CASSQVLVCGNTIYF. CDR3 nucleotide sequence: TGTGCCAGCAGCCAAGTGTTGGTCTGCGGAAACACCATATATTTT. The chain employs TRBV14 and TRBJ1-3, with no clear D. This CDR3 region has 15 residues. CDR1 and CDR2 (germline): SGHDN, FVKESK. Trimming removed 1 base from V and 4 bases from J, with 11 bases in between.

The V call is TRBV27, the J call TRBJ2-3; 8 bases match TRBD1. V dropped 2 bases and J dropped 2; count of bases not matched to a gene: 6. Germline CDR1 is MNHEY and CDR2 is SMNVEV (reference sequence). The CDR3 is 16 residues long. CDR3 sequence reads: CASSLRDRGDTDTQYF. For the CDR3, the DNA is TGTGCCAGCAGTTTACGCGACAGGGGAGACACAGATACGCAGTATTTT.

This chain connects TRBV4-2 to TRBJ2-7, with D possibly matching TRBD2 (6 bases). V lost 1 base to trimming and J lost 5 bases, with 15 bases between them. The CDR3 length is 15 residues. Germline lookup yields CDR1 LGHNA and CDR2 YNFKEQ. CDR3 loop: CASSQGSEGVNEQYF. The CDR3 DNA reads TGTGCCAGCAGCCAAGGTTCGGAGGGCGTAAACGAGCAGTACTTC.

This chain connects TRBV11-2 to TRBJ1-5, with D unresolved. The V end was cut by 2 bases, the J end by 0 bases, with 8 bases between. This CDR3 contains 15 residues. The germline V gene encodes CDR1 SGHAT and CDR2 FQNNGV. The CDR3 protein is CASSLNRDSNQPQHF. CDR3 in DNA: TGTGCCAGCAGCTTAAACAGAGATAGCAATCAGCCCCAGCATTTT.

The V gene is TRBV19, the J gene TRBJ1-1, with D possibly matching TRBD1 (5 bases). V was clipped by 5 bases and J by 6 bases, with 13 bases between them. The CDR3 spans 13 residues. Germline CDR1 and CDR2: LNHDA and SQIVND (reference sequence). The CDR3 sequence is CASSEEGFSEAFF. The CDR3 DNA reads as TGTGCCAGTAGTGAGGAGGGGTTCTCTGAAGCTTTCTTT.

This clone was counted between two and nine times. This chain links TRBV27 with TRBJ1-4; the D gene is possibly TRBD1 (5 bases). V was shortened by 7 bases and J by 7 bases, with 16 bases between the two germline ends. Germline lookup yields CDR1 MNHEY and CDR2 SMNVEV (reference sequence). CDR3 length: 14 residues. The chain's CDR3 is CASTRRGFGEKLFF. The CDR3 coding sequence is TGTGCCAGCACTCGGAGGGGCTTCGGTGAAAAACTGTTTTTT.

V and J are TRBV28 and TRBJ2-1; 8 nucleotides agree with TRBD2. Looked up from germline, CDR1 is MDHEN and CDR2 is SYDVKM. V shed 4 bases and J 4 bases; nucleotides not matched to a gene: 9. This CDR3 is 16 amino acids long. The CDR3 loop is CASSSQRELSYNEQFF. The CDR3 DNA reads as TGTGCCAGCAGTTCCCAGCGGGAGCTCTCTTACAATGAGCAGTTCTTC.

This sequence joins TRBV16 and TRBJ1-2; TRBD1 might be the D (6 bases). The CDR3 has 15 amino acids. Germline V gene sequence: CDR1 KGHSY, CDR2 FQNENV. The V end was cut by 1 base, the J end by 3 bases, with 12 bases between. This chain's CDR3 is CASSQYQGMDYGYTF. In nucleotides, the CDR3 is TGTGCCAGCAGCCAATATCAGGGGATGGACTATGGCTACACCTTC. The entire variable domain, with the rest obtained from reference TRBV16 and TRBJ1-2, is as follows: GEEVAQTPKHLVRGEGQKAKLYCAPIKGHSYVFWYQQVLKNEFKFLISFQNENVFDETGMPKERFSAKCLPNSPCSLEIQATKLEDSAVYFCASSQYQGMDYGYTFGSGTRLTVV.

Of note for this clone: This sample includes further DNA sequences coding for the same CDR3. The genes are TRBV19 and TRBJ2-7; D might be TRBD1 (5 bases). The CDR3 loop spans 13 amino acids. Germline V CDR1 and CDR2: LNHDA, SQIVND (reference sequence). V shed 1 base and J shed 3 bases, with 7 bases lying between them. The CDR3: CASSIGGSYEQYF. CDR3 coding DNA: TGTGCCAGTAGTATAGGGGGCAGCTACGAGCAGTACTTC.

This chain joins TRBV11-1 and TRBJ2-1, with D possibly being TRBD1 (6 bases). Germline CDR1 is SGHAT and CDR2 is FQDESV (reference sequence). Trimming shortened V by 3 bases and J by 0 bases, and 9 bases separated the two germline ends. CDR3 length equals 15 residues. CDR3 DNA sequence: TGTGCCAGCAGCTTGCAGGGGAGCTCCTACAATGAGCAGTTCTTC. Translation gives CASSLQGSSYNEQFF.

The chain carries TRBV30 and TRBJ1-2; the D gene is possibly TRBD1 (5 bases). The length of the CDR3 is 13 residues. Germline loops: CDR1 GTSNPN, CDR2 SVGIG (reference sequence). With 0 bases removed from V and 8 bases from J, the gap between germline ends came to 13 bases. The CDR3 DNA follows: TGTGCCTGGAGTGTACGGAGGGGCTACGGCTACACCTTC. Translation: CAWSVRRGYGYTF.

The chain uses TRBV6-4 and TRBJ1-5, with D hard to call. Trimming pared 7 bases from V and 6 bases from J, leaving 19 bases between. Germline V gene lookup returns CDR1 MRHNA and CDR2 SNTAGT. CDR3 length: 15 amino acids. The DNA of the CDR3 is TGTGCCAGCACCGGTAAAAGGCAGTCTGGTCAGCCCCAGCATTTT. Amino acids: CASTGKRQSGQPQHF.

The V and J genes are TRBV7-9 and TRBJ1-4; 7 nucleotides align to TRBD1. Germline V gene lookup returns CDR1 SEHNR and CDR2 FQNEAQ (reference sequence). The CDR3 is made up of 15 amino acids. V was pared by 4 bases and J by 3 bases, with 5 bases of the junction left unmatched. CDR3 nucleotide sequence: TGTGCCAGCAGCTCGCCCGGGACAGCTAATGAAAAACTGTTTTTT. Translated, it gives CASSSPGTANEKLFF.